This T cell receptor beta chain was profiled in a study of T cell responses to AZD1222 COVID-19 vaccine (dated by TCRdb to 2020 to 2022). With regard to the full study: TCR sequencing covered 233 trial participants: around 210 given two doses of AZD1222 and about 26 given two doses of MenACWY control vaccine. Enrollment into the trials was organized by age into subgroups of 18-55, 56-69 and 70-plus years, and those subgroups contained roughly 160, 29 and 62 TCR-sequenced participants, respectively. Paper-wide results and their limitations: Nearly half of unique spike-specific TCRs reportedly recognized epitopes outside regions mutated in the B.1.351 and B.1.1.7 variants. The whole spike protein was spanned by vaccine-associated CD4 TCRs, and dominant responses were seen in regions 160-218 and 743-854. In the small 56-69-year group, the increase in depth fell short of significance, most likely because of low power. Participants were mostly white British, with more females than males. The authors suggested clonal diversity may have been underestimated. After two AZD1222 doses, both the breadth and the depth of spike-specific TCRs were significantly higher than at day 0 and than in MenACWY recipients. Conclusions about previously exposed vaccinees are limited because only a handful of AZD1222 recipients were SARS-CoV-2 seropositive at baseline. Because no day 14 peak-response samples were available, repertoires were characterized only after the peak T cell response.

CDR1 and CDR2, per the germline V gene, are SGHVS and FNYEAQ. From the cysteine through the phenylalanine, the CDR3 covers 15 amino acids. Only CDR3 DNA is held: 45 bases, read in frame from base 1. The V end gives up 5 bases and the J end 10 bases, leaving 11 bases in the junction not matched to a gene. Of note for this clone: Its antigen is not yet known. No base quality values were provided; no much bigger clone lies one nucleotide off.

The CDR3 regions of human TCRbeta chains were analyzed by immunosequencing. In the original analysis: TCRs in the repertoires were compared against a reference library of SARS-CoV-2-specific TCRs that had been generated with the MIRA antigen-specificity platform. Breadth was defined as the fraction of unique TCRs that were SARS-CoV-2-associated, and depth was defined as the fraction of total T cells that were SARS-CoV-2-associated. Using the MIRA data, every spike-specific TCR was mapped to the spike region that the TCR reacted to and assigned to either a CD4 or a CD8 class. Log10-transformed breadth and depth values were compared by one-way ANOVA with Sidak's multiple comparisons tests. TCRdb limited this immuneACCESS table to in-frame rearrangements with V and J called. A share of clones is missing; checked studies link under half to unresolved V genes, and the rest is unexplained. V and J calls and clone size are given by that table; D and trimming were obtained from the DNA. Present in this sample are roughly 150,000 clones, about nine tenths of which were seen just once. Approximately 6.6% of the sample goes to the ten largest clones.

Reading the label with the study, this specimen's time point is: sample from adult after SARS-CoV-2 infection, after symptom onset. A couple of convalescent COVID-19 patients, sampled after symptom onset from adults with prior SARS-CoV-2 infection, were also TCR-sequenced for comparison. Recombination connected TRBV7-6 to TRBJ2-1; TRBD2 matches 10 bases in the middle. The source of this sequence is an adult who had recovered from COVID-19. Sequences were derived from peripheral blood, sampled after recovery from COVID-19. The CDR3 amino acid sequence is: CASSPGTLAGAEQFF. The nucleotide sequence is TGTGCCAGCAGCCCCGGTACCCTAGCGGGGGCCGAGCAGTTCTTC.